This T cell receptor beta chain was retrieved from a study of OX40 agonist ivuxolimab in advanced cancers. The wider study: Ivuxolimab, which patients received intravenously every 2 weeks, was dosed at 0.01 to 10 mg/kg.

Profiling relied on immunoSEQ multiplex PCR, and the TCRdb table lists in-frame clones only, not all of them. The sample lists 90,000 to 130,000 clones; approximately 90% were seen once. The CDR3 is made up of 13 amino acids. Trimming shortened V by 0 bases and J by 2 bases, and 6 bases separated the two germline ends. From germline, CDR1 is SQVTM and CDR2 ANQGSEA. The TCR comes from an adult with an advanced solid tumor such as melanoma, head and neck, liver or kidney cancer. The specimen comprised CD4+ or CD8+ T cells sorted from blood, sampled in a trial of the OX40 agonist ivuxolimab. The rearrangement joins TRBV29-1 to TRBJ2-3, with no clear D. The CDR3 coding sequence is TGCAGCGTTGAAGATTGGGTCACAGATACGCAGTATTTT. Translating gives CSVEDWVTDTQYF.